Listed here are 18 T cell receptor beta chains from one sample, sequenced in a study of memory CD4+ T cells and cytomegalovirus serostatus. Using immunoSEQ multiplex PCR, the repertoire was profiled, and TCRdb retains in-frame clones only, with some absent. The top ten clones hold roughly 0.79% of a sample with about 82,000 clones, over 80% of them seen once. Single viable CD3+CD4+CD8-CD45RO+ cells were sorted as the memory CD4+ T cells. The sample taken for sequencing was memory CD4+ T cells from blood. The receptors derive from an adult in good health and CMV-seronegative.

The chain uses TRBV27 and TRBJ2-5, with unresolved D. In germline, CDR1 is MNHEY, CDR2 SMNVEV (reference sequence). Trimming left V 3 bases short and J 2 bases short, with 7 bases between. The CDR3 is made up of 13 amino acids. The CDR3 spells CASSLAKQETQYF. The CDR3 region has the DNA TGTGCCAGCAGTTTGGCGAAGCAAGAGACCCAGTACTTC.

J is TRBJ2-7 and V is TRBV19, with D possibly TRBD1 on 6 matching bases. The CDR3 is 13 residues long. Germline V lookup: CDR1 LNHDA, CDR2 SQIVND (reference sequence). The V end lost 4 bases, the J end lost 3 bases, and 10 bases lay between the germline ends. The CDR3 bases are TGTGCCAGTAGTACACAGGGTGGCTACGAGCAGTACTTC. Residues: CASSTQGGYEQYF. The complete variable domain, with remaining parts taken from reference TRBV19 and TRBJ2-7, reads DGGITQSPKYLFRKEGQNVTLSCEQNLNHDAMYWYRQDPGQGLRLIYYSQIVNDFQKGDIAEGYSVSREKKESFPLTVTSAQKNPTAFYLCASSTQGGYEQYFGPGTRLTVT.

V and J are TRBV6-5 and TRBJ1-5, with a possible D match to TRBD1 (5 bases). Trimming cost V 2 bases and J 2 bases, with 10 bases left between them. Germline assignment: CDR1 MNHEY and CDR2 SVGAGI. The CDR3 runs 15 residues. Here the CDR3 DNA reads TGTGCCAGCAGTTACCAGGGCGGGCGCAATCAGCCCCAGCATTTT. Its translation is CASSYQGGRNQPQHF.

The chain has TRBV7-2 and TRBJ1-6; D call uncertain. Per the germline V gene, CDR1 is SGHTA and CDR2 is FQGNSA. The length of the CDR3 is 14 residues. The V end was cut by 4 bases, the J end by 10 bases, with 14 bases between. CDR3 sequence reads: CASSSTSRGSPLHF. CDR3 nucleotide sequence: TGTGCCAGCAGCTCGACCTCTCGAGGGTCACCCCTCCACTTT.

J is TRBJ1-5 and V is TRBV5-1; a possible D gene is TRBD1 (5 bases). Per germline, CDR1 SGHRS and CDR2 YFSETQ. The CDR3 length is 14 residues. V shed 4 bases and J shed 6 bases, with 14 bases lying between them. CDR3 loop: CASSMQGPPQPQHF. In DNA, the CDR3 is TGCGCCAGCAGCATGCAGGGACCCCCTCAGCCCCAGCATTTT.

The V and J genes are TRBV7-8 and TRBJ2-4, with D perhaps matching TRBD2 (6 bases). Trimming pared 6 bases from V and 6 bases from J, leaving 15 bases between. The CDR3 runs 14 residues. CDR1 SGHVS and CDR2 FQNEAQ come from the germline V gene. The CDR3 here is CASREEGPGNIQYF. The DNA for the CDR3 is TGTGCCAGCAGAGAGGAGGGTCCCGGAAACATTCAGTACTTC. The full variable domain, with the rest looked up from reference TRBV7-8 and TRBJ2-4, is GAGVSQSPRYKVAKRGQDVALRCDPISGHVSLFWYQQALGQGPEFLTYFQNEAQLDKSGLPSDRFFAERPEGSVSTLKIQRTQQEDSAVYLCASREEGPGNIQYFGAGTRLSVL.

This chain uses TRBV15 with TRBJ2-3; TRBD1 agrees at 7 bases. Germline-derived CDR1 and CDR2 are LNHNV and YYDKDF (reference sequence). The CDR3 covers 16 residues. J lost 3 bases, V lost 3 bases, and 9 bases had no gene match. CDR3 sequence: CATSSRLTGSTDTQYF. CDR3 sequence (DNA): TGTGCCACCAGCAGCCGACTGACAGGGAGTACAGATACGCAGTATTTT.

The gene calls are TRBV29-1 and TRBJ2-4, with 7 positions matching TRBD1. The CDR3 runs 14 residues. Germline assignment: CDR1 SQVTM and CDR2 ANQGSEA. V gave up 7 bases and J gave up 1 base; unmatched junction bases: 7. The CDR3, as DNA: TGCAGCGCGAGACAGGGCTTCGCCAAAAACATTCAGTACTTC. It specifies CSARQGFAKNIQYF.

This clone was seen more than once but under ten times. V gene TRBV9 combines with J gene TRBJ2-2; D is unresolved. Per the germline V gene, CDR1 is SGDLS and CDR2 is YYNGEE. The CDR3 runs to 15 residues. With 1 base removed from V and 1 base from J, the gap between germline ends came to 8 bases. The CDR3 sequence: CASSVSTENTGELFF. CDR3 sequence (DNA): TGTGCCAGCAGCGTAAGCACAGAGAACACCGGGGAGCTGTTTTTT.

The chain carries TRBV9 and TRBJ2-7; 7 bases map to TRBD1. V dropped 4 bases and J dropped 0; count of bases not matched to a gene: 4. Germline V gene data show CDR1 as SGDLS and CDR2 as YYNGEE. This CDR3 is 14 amino acids long. CDR3 in DNA: TGTGCCAGCAGCCCAGGGACAGCCTCCTACGAGCAGTACTTC. Residues: CASSPGTASYEQYF.

The chain uses TRBV28 and TRBJ2-5; tentatively, D is TRBD1 (6 bases). Deletions cut 6 bases from V and 4 bases from J, with 15 bases between. This CDR3 is built from 14 residues. CDR1 is MDHEN, CDR2 SYDVKM, per germline. CDR3 protein: CASSPQGTSETQYF. The CDR3 DNA follows: TGTGCCAGCAGCCCACAGGGAACTTCAGAGACCCAGTACTTC.

The chain links TRBV5-6 to TRBJ2-4; TRBD2 aligns across 7 bases. Per germline, CDR1 SGHDT and CDR2 YYEEEE. After removal of 5 bases from V and 1 base from J, the junction contained 6 bases not matched to a gene. The CDR3 is 15 amino acids. The CDR3 DNA sequence: TGTGCCAGCAGGGGAGGGATCCGGGCCAAAAACATTCAGTACTTC. Residues: CASRGGIRAKNIQYF.

The chain joins TRBV10-2 to TRBJ1-1; D unclear. Germline V gene lookup returns CDR1 WSHSY and CDR2 SAAADI. V lost 6 bases and J lost 1, with 12 bases in between. This CDR3 is built from 14 residues. The CDR3 reads CASSPLPENTEAFF. The DNA for the CDR3 is TGCGCCAGCAGCCCCCTTCCGGAGAACACTGAAGCTTTCTTT.

The gene calls are TRBV6-6 and TRBJ2-1; D may be TRBD2 (5 bases). From germline, CDR1 is MNHNY and CDR2 SVGAGI (reference sequence). The CDR3 length is 15 residues. The V gene lost 6 bases and the J gene lost 4 bases, with 16 bases spanning the gap. CDR3 nucleotide sequence: TGTGCCAGCAGACCCCAGTCGGAGGCTTACAATGAGCAGTTCTTC. It is translated as CASRPQSEAYNEQFF.

The rearrangement uses TRBV6-6 and TRBJ1-1, with D unclear. V lost 6 bases and J 9 bases, leaving 23 bases between the germline ends. The CDR3 spans 15 residues. Germline V CDR1 and CDR2: MNHNY, SVGAGI (reference sequence). DNA for the CDR3: TGTGCCAGCAGCCCGAACACTGCACCCCAGCCCAAAGCTTTCTTT. This translates into CASSPNTAPQPKAFF.

V gene TRBV7-9 combines with J gene TRBJ1-2; D ambiguous. V shed 6 bases and J shed 3 bases, with 8 bases lying between them. Germline CDR1 SEHNR, CDR2 FQNEAQ (reference sequence). The CDR3 loop spans 12 amino acids. As DNA, the CDR3 is TGTGCCAGCAGTGGGTCCCACTATGGCTACACCTTC. This gives the protein CASSGSHYGYTF.

This clone appeared once. CDR3 in amino acids: CASSPVSWEGTDTQYF. CDR3 bases: TGTGCCAGCAGCCCGGTGTCCTGGGAGGGCACAGATACGCAGTATTTT. The chain uses TRBV9 and TRBJ2-3, with D possibly being TRBD2 (6 bases). V lost 4 bases, J lost 1 base, and 16 bases lay in between. The CDR3 runs 16 residues. In germline, CDR1 is SGDLS, CDR2 YYNGEE.

The rearrangement uses TRBV7-8 and TRBJ2-7; TRBD1 agrees at 7 bases. V shed 2 bases, J shed 2 bases, and the junction held 9 bases outside the gene matches. The CDR3 length is 16 residues. The germline V gene encodes CDR1 SGHVS and CDR2 FQNEAQ. As DNA, the CDR3 is TGTGCCAGCAGCTTATTCGGGGACAGCCCTACCTACGAGCAGTACTTC. It encodes CASSLFGDSPTYEQYF.